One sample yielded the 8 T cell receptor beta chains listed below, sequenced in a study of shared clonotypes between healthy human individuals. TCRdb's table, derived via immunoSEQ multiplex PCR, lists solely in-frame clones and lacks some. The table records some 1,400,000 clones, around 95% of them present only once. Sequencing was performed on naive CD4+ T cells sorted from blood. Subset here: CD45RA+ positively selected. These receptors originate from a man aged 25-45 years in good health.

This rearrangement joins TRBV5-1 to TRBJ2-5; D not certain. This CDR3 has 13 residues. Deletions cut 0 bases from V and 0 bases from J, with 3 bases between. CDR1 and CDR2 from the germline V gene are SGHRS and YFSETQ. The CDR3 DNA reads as TGCGCCAGCAGCTTGGCGTACCAAGAGACCCAGTACTTC. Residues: CASSLAYQETQYF.

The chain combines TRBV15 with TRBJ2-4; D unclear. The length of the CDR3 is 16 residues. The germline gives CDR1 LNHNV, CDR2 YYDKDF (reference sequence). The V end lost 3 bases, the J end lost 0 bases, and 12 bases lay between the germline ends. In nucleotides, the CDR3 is TGTGCCACCAGCAGCATAGACCTAATAGCCAAAAACATTCAGTACTTC. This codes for CATSSIDLIAKNIQYF.

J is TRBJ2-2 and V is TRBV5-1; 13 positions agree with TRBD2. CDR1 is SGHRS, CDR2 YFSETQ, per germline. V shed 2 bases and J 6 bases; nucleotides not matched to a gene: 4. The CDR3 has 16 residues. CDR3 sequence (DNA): TGCGCCAGCAGCTTCCGGACTAGCGGGAGTGCCGGGGAGCTGTTTTTT. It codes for CASSFRTSGSAGELFF.

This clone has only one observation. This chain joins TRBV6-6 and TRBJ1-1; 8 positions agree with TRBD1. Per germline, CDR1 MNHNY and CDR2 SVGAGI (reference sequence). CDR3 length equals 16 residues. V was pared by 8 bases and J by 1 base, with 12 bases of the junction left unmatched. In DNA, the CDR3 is TGTGCCAGCCACCCGCGTGTAGGACAGGGGAACACTGAAGCTTTCTTT. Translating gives CASHPRVGQGNTEAFF.

The CDR3 loop is CASTTSGNTGELFF. The CDR3 region has the DNA TGTGCCAGTACGACTAGCGGGAACACCGGGGAGCTGTTTTTT. The gene calls are TRBV19 and TRBJ2-2, with TRBD2 identical over 9 bases. The germline V gene has CDR1 LNHDA and CDR2 SQIVND (reference sequence). The CDR3 spans 14 residues. The V segment lost 7 bases and the J segment 1 base; nucleotides outside the gene matches: 1.

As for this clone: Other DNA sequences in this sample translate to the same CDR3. CDR3 in amino acids: CATSRDRGRQPQHF. CDR3 in DNA: TGTGCCACCAGCAGAGATCGAGGGAGACAGCCCCAGCATTTT. V gene TRBV15 combines with J gene TRBJ1-5; D not certain. V lost 0 bases, J lost 7 bases, and 10 bases lay in between. The germline V gene has CDR1 LNHNV and CDR2 YYDKDF (reference sequence). This CDR3 region has 14 residues.

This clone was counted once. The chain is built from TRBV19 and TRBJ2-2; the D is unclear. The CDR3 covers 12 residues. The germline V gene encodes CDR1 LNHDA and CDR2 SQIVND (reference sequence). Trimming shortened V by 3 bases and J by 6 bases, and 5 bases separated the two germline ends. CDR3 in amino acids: CASSMPAGELFF. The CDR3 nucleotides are TGTGCCAGTAGTATGCCCGCCGGGGAGCTGTTTTTT.

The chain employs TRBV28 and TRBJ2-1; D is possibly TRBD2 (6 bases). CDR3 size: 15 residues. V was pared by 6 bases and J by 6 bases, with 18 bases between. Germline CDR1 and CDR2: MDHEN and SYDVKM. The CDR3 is CASRGPLGGSNEQFF. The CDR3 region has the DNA TGTGCCAGCAGAGGACCCTTGGGAGGTAGCAATGAGCAGTTCTTC. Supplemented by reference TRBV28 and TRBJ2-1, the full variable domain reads DVKVTQSSRYLVKRTGEKVFLECVQDMDHENMFWYRQDPGLGLRLIYFSYDVKMKEKGDIPEGYSVSREKKERFSLILESASTNQTSMYLCASRGPLGGSNEQFFGPGTRLTVL.